This record concerns one TCR beta chain sequence. Its antigen is unidentified. These data belong to a study of T cells in localized non-small cell lung cancer. Generated by immunoSEQ multiplex PCR, the TCRdb table keeps only in-frame clones and is missing some. The profile shows roughly 77,000 clones, 88% of them singletons. Per germline, CDR1 SGHTA and CDR2 FQGTGA. CDR3 length: 13 residues. With 2 bases removed from V and 7 bases from J, the gap between germline ends came to 8 bases. Findings of the study overall: The study linked higher blood T cell density to longer overall survival. Sequencing involved a lone tumor region, leaving heterogeneity possible. For the top 100 tumor clones, a median about 56 also appeared in adjacent lung. Uninvolved adjacent lung had higher T cell clonality than tumor and all other tissues.

Sequencing was performed on peripheral blood, taken before any cancer treatment. This sequence was found in a woman aged 40-75 years with stage I squamous cell lung carcinoma. The chain couples TRBV7-3 to TRBJ2-2; no definite D call. The CDR3 nucleotides are TGTGCCAGCAGCTTATCTTTGAACGGGGAGCTGTTTTTT. Translated: CASSLSLNGELFF. Based on the CDR3 plus reference TRBV7-3 and TRBJ2-2, the full variable domain is GAGVSQTPSNKVTEKGKYVELRCDPISGHTALYWYRQSLGQGPEFLIYFQGTGAADDSGLPNDRFFAVRPEGSVSTLKIQRTERGDSAVYLCASSLSLNGELFFGEGSRLTVL.